The TCR beta chain under discussion was sequenced for a study of radiotherapy plus CTLA-4 blockade in lung cancer. Study-wide findings and caveats: An expansion of tumor-derived TCR clones occurred in blood after radiotherapy plus ipilimumab. Reportedly, early blood T cell clone dynamics best predicted response, with interferon-beta.

With respect to this clone: As yet, its antigen is unknown.

Sequenced by immunoSEQ multiplex PCR; TCRdb stores in-frame clones only, minus some. The repertoire includes about 120,000 clones, around 89% of them detected once, and about 7% sits in the top ten. Germline V gives CDR1 SGHNT, CDR2 YYREEE (reference sequence). The CDR3 runs to 12 residues. V dropped 2 bases and J dropped 1 base, with 3 bases sitting between them. The TCR comes from a human donor with non-small cell lung cancer that progressed on radiotherapy plus ipilimumab. The specimen comprised peripheral blood, sampled from a patient treated with radiotherapy plus ipilimumab. V is TRBV5-4 and J is TRBJ2-5, with unresolved D. The CDR3 DNA follows: TGTGCCAGCAGCTTCGGCCAAGAGACCCAGTACTTC. Residues: CASSFGQETQYF.